A selection of T cell receptor beta chains follows, all from one sample in a study of T-cell memory formation after mild COVID-19. TCRdb processed the 5' RACE reads anew with MiXCR; each CDR3 protein has one entry. Seen here are fewer than 500,000 distinct CDR3 sequences, approximately 23% observed once, and the top ten hold approximately 13%. The specimen sequenced was PBMCs or a T cell subset sorted from them (not recorded which). These receptors all come from an adult woman who had mild COVID-19 (a few samples of this study predate the infection). Cell type and time point are not known. Each CDR3 is given with its conserved first and last residue. Fields, in order: J gene, V gene, CDR3 protein.

TRBJ1-1 | TRBV5-4 | CASSPGTGALNTEAFF
TRBJ2-2 | TRBV7-8 | CASSLLGLAENTGELFF
TRBJ2-3 | TRBV11-2 | CASSLYGGRAADTQYF
TRBJ2-1 | TRBV27 | CASSPIPSGRMVDEQFF
TRBJ2-7 | TRBV6-6 | CASRGPSYEQYF
TRBJ2-1 | TRBV7-9 | CASSPRTGRNEQFF
TRBJ2-1 | TRBV11-3 | CASSWDRDYNEQFF
TRBJ2-3 | TRBV24-1 | CATSSWDRSTDTQYF
TRBJ2-1 | TRBV7-3 | CASSLTYVAGVPYNEQFF
TRBJ2-7 | TRBV6-5 | CASSSRQGWYEQYF
TRBJ2-1 | TRBV27 | CARDSGSSYNEQFF
TRBJ2-7 | TRBV7-2 | CASSPAGEMGEQYF
TRBJ2-1 | TRBV28 | CASSTPGLAVTEQFF
TRBJ2-1 | TRBV12-3/TRBV12-4 | CASSAQREIYSYNEQFF
TRBJ2-2 | TRBV6-4 | CASSDLGQNTGELFF
TRBJ2-7 | TRBV29-1 | CSVDFGRGYEQYF
TRBJ2-7 | TRBV7-9 | CASRDAHYYEQYF
TRBJ2-3 | TRBV20-1 | CSARERGRGTDTQYF
TRBJ2-1 | TRBV7-3 | CASSPLDRANEQFF
TRBJ1-2 | TRBV9 | CASSAGQRTNYGYTF
TRBJ2-5 | TRBV5-1 | CASSPGNTRETQYF
TRBJ2-7 | TRBV13 | CASSLRSGVWEQYF
TRBJ2-7 | TRBV20-1 | CSARDQEVPTPEQYF
TRBJ2-1 | TRBV24-1 | CATSDSREQFF
TRBJ2-7 | TRBV10-3 | CAIGDSQGTGEQYF
TRBJ2-7 | TRBV3-1 | CASSSRDRGFHEQYF
TRBJ2-3 | TRBV7-2 | CASRQSSGIATDTQYF
TRBJ2-7 | TRBV25-1 | CASSERASYEQYF
TRBJ1-5 | TRBV12-3/TRBV12-4 | CASTEAARANQPQHF
TRBJ2-7 | TRBV20-1 | CSARDREWTYEQYF
TRBJ2-7 | TRBV12-3/TRBV12-4 | CASSETSEQYF
TRBJ1-1 | TRBV19 | CASTDVDMNTEAFF
TRBJ2-1 | TRBV30 | CAWTSGRVSSYNEQFF
TRBJ2-7 | TRBV5-1 | CASQNYQGSYEQYF
TRBJ2-3 | TRBV10-1 | CASSEWRLAGGPGITDTQYF
TRBJ1-6 | TRBV6-1 | CASTQDGSSYNSPLHF
TRBJ2-7 | TRBV28 | CASSPISDEQYF
TRBJ2-7 | TRBV4-1 | CASSQDPGEEYEQYF
TRBJ1-2 | TRBV5-1 | CASSQQDRGRDGYTF
TRBJ2-7 | TRBV5-4 | CASSSAVEGLTYEQYF
TRBJ2-7 | TRBV6-5 | CASSYTGTLDEQYF
TRBJ1-2 | TRBV7-9 | CASSPLGDGYTF
TRBJ2-2 | TRBV20-1 | CSARVYRGAGELFF
TRBJ2-1 | TRBV3-1 | CASSDPGLQYNEQFF
TRBJ1-5 | TRBV12-3/TRBV12-4 | CASSYTGVGNQPQHF
TRBJ1-1 | TRBV5-1 | CASRRTDMNTEAFF
TRBJ2-1 | TRBV7-9 | CASSLSLSTDEQFF
TRBJ2-5 | TRBV5-8 | CASSPWTESFGETQYF
TRBJ2-1 | TRBV5-1 | CASSRIQGARRNEQFF
TRBJ2-3 | TRBV6-5 | CASRPTTGASTDTQYF
TRBJ1-3 | TRBV3-1 | CASSQVRGSSGNTIYF
TRBJ2-3 | TRBV7-2 | CASSVWAVTDTQYF
TRBJ1-2 | TRBV6-1 | CASSVGQGGYTF
TRBJ2-1 | TRBV4-1 | CASSQDSERVNYF
TRBJ2-1 | TRBV7-2 | CASSSSPGQGLNEQFF
TRBJ1-4 | TRBV12-3/TRBV12-4 | CASSSSGEKLFF
TRBJ2-7 | TRBV27 | CASSLSPGPLDEQYF
TRBJ2-3 | TRBV4-1 | CASSHITGPGTDTQYF
TRBJ2-1 | TRBV3-1 | CASSQLAGRSSYNEQFF
TRBJ1-2 | TRBV19 | CASSISSNYGYTF